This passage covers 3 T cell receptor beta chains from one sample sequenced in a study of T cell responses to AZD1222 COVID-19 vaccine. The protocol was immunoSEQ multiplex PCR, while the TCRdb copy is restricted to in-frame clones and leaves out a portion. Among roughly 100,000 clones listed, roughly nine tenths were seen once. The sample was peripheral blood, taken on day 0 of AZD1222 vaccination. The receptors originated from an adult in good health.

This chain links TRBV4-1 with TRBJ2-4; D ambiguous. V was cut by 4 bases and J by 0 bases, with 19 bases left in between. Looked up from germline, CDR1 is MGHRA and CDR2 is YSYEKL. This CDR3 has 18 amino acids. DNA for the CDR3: TGCGCCAGCAGCCCTTCAGGCGTCGCGGTACAAGCCAAAAACATTCAGTACTTC. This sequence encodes CASSPSGVAVQAKNIQYF.

The CDR3, as DNA: TGTGCCAGCAGCCAAGCCCTAGGGGGGGGAGGTGAGCAGTTCTTC. Translated: CASSQALGGGGEQFF. V and J are TRBV3-1 (or the pseudogene TRBV3-2) and TRBJ2-1; weak D call: TRBD2 (7 bases). The CDR3 loop spans 15 amino acids. The germline CDR1 and CDR2 sequences are LGHDT and YNNKEL (reference sequence). V was cut by 1 base and J by 9 bases, with 16 bases left in between.

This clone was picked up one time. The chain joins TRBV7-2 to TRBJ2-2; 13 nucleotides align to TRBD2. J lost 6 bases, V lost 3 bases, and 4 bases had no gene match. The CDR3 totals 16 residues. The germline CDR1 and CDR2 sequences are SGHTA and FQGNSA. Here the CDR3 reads CASSFGLAGAAGELFF. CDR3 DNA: TGTGCCAGCAGCTTTGGACTAGCGGGGGCGGCCGGGGAGCTGTTTTTT.